This T cell receptor (beta chain) was sequenced during a study of CD8 T cells in ankylosing spondylitis. Findings and limits, study-wide: Reportedly, significant enrichment of disease-linked clones occurred in matched ankylosing spondylitis synovial fluid.

The germline CDR1 and CDR2 sequences are LGHDT and YNNKEL (reference sequence). V was cut by 3 bases and J by 8 bases, with 17 bases left in between. This CDR3 has 15 residues. Turning to this clonotype: Its specificity is not known.

TCRdb redid the calling of the 5' RACE reads with MiXCR, one entry per CDR3 protein. This sample has about 150,000 distinct CDR3 sequences, with roughly a third found just once. The chain couples TRBV3-1 to TRBJ2-1, with a possible D match to TRBD2 (5 bases). The TCR comes from a male donor with ankylosing spondylitis. Sequencing input: synovial fluid, either unsorted or a sorted T cell fraction (not recorded which). The CDR3: CASSQWRALYDEQFF. The CDR3 nucleotides are TGTGCCAGCAGCCAGTGGCGGGCATTGTATGATGAGCAGTTCTTC.